This entry lists 19 T cell receptor beta chains sequenced from one sample in a study of early T cells in non-severe SARS-CoV-2 infection. TCRdb re-derived calls from the 5' RACE reads in MiXCR, one entry per CDR3 protein. The profile shows around 100,000 distinct CDR3 sequences, roughly 15% of them singletons. The sample taken for sequencing was whole blood. These receptors all stem from an adult who was a healthcare worker with PCR-confirmed SARS-CoV-2 infection or an uninfected control (not recorded which).

The chain couples TRBV29-1 to TRBJ1-4, with D possibly TRBD1 on 5 matching bases. Trimming pared 2 bases from V and 0 bases from J, leaving 10 bases between. The germline V gene encodes CDR1 SQVTM and CDR2 ANQGSEA. The CDR3 totals 15 residues. This chain's CDR3 is CSVEHTGSTNEKLFF. DNA for the CDR3: TGCAGCGTTGAACACACAGGTTCAACTAATGAAAAACTGTTTTTT.

The gene calls are TRBV20-1 and TRBJ1-1, with 7 bases that match TRBD1. The CDR3 sequence is 13 residues long. The V gene's germline CDR1 is DFQATT and CDR2 SNEGSKA (reference sequence). V lost 3 bases and J lost 4; bases outside the gene matches: 5. As DNA, the CDR3 is TGCAGTGCTAGTGGACAGGTCATCACTGAAGCTTTCTTT. It is translated as CSASGQVITEAFF.

This clonotype has only a few counts. The rearrangement joins TRBV29-1 to TRBJ2-1; 12 bases match TRBD2. With 7 bases clipped from V and 2 bases from J, the junction kept 6 bases outside the gene matches. This CDR3 comprises 15 residues. Germline V gene lookup returns CDR1 SQVTM and CDR2 ANQGSEA. The chain's CDR3 is CSAAGLAGPYNEQFF. The DNA of the CDR3 is TGCAGCGCCGCGGGACTAGCGGGCCCCTACAATGAGCAGTTCTTC.

J is TRBJ2-7 and V is TRBV10-2, with TRBD2 as a possible D gene (5 bases). The V end was cut by 6 bases, the J end by 0 bases, with 6 bases between. There are 12 residues in the CDR3. The V gene's germline CDR1 is WSHSY and CDR2 SAAADI. CDR3 nucleotides: TGCGCCAGCAGGGGAGACTCCTACGAGCAGTACTTC. Protein product: CASRGDSYEQYF.

This clonotype was counted between two and nine times. The J gene is TRBJ2-5, the V gene TRBV4-2; a possible D gene is TRBD2 (7 bases). This CDR3 has 15 amino acids. Trimming took off 0 bases at V and 5 bases at J, with 13 bases between the two ends. Germline assignment: CDR1 LGHNA and CDR2 YNFKEQ. The CDR3 here is CASSQERGGAETQYF. CDR3 sequence (DNA): TGTGCCAGCAGCCAAGAGCGAGGGGGGGCTGAGACCCAGTACTTC.

This clonotype appeared a few times. The chain employs TRBV5-1 and TRBJ2-5; TRBD1 aligns across 7 bases. This CDR3 has 14 residues. Trimming removed 2 bases from V and 5 bases from J; junction bases left unmatched: 6. Germline V lookup: CDR1 SGHRS, CDR2 YFSETQ. The CDR3 DNA follows: TGCGCCAGCAGCTTAGGGACAGCTATGGAGACCCAGTACTTC. It specifies CASSLGTAMETQYF.

The table lists this clonotype with a few counts. The chain recombines TRBV10-3 with TRBJ1-5; D unclear. The CDR3 has 14 residues. The V end was cut by 10 bases, the J end by 0 bases, with 13 bases between. Germline values: CDR1 ENHRY, CDR2 SYGVKD. Written as DNA, the CDR3 is TGTGCCACCACCCGGTCGTATAGCAATCAGCCCCAGCATTTT. Its protein product is CATTRSYSNQPQHF.

This clonotype was counted between two and nine times. V is TRBV5-8 and J is TRBJ2-7; weak D call: TRBD2 (6 bases). Per the germline V gene, CDR1 is SGHTS and CDR2 is YDEGEE. The germline V and J ends were trimmed by 5 bases and 5 bases, with 23 bases remaining between them. The CDR3 is 16 amino acids. The DNA of the CDR3 is TGTGCCAGCAGTTTCCCAATGGGACTTGCTTCCAACGAGCAGTACTTC. Protein: CASSFPMGLASNEQYF.

Concerning this clonotype: At one of its ends the junction is not consistent with the germline gene, which may arise from a read error. V is TRBV4-2 and J is TRBJ1-6; D is uncertain. Germline loops: CDR1 LGHNA, CDR2 YNFKEQ. This CDR3 is built from 17 residues. The CDR3 region is CVSSQGRESSYNSPLHF. The CDR3 bases are TGTGTCAGCAGCCAAGGGAGGGAAAGCTCCTATAATTCACCCCTCCACTTT.

J is TRBJ2-1 and V is TRBV20-1; D remains unclear. V lost 7 bases and J lost 5, with 12 bases in between. This CDR3 contains 12 residues. The germline gives CDR1 DFQATT, CDR2 SNEGSKA (reference sequence). The CDR3 spells CSVNQADNEQFF. The CDR3 nucleotides are TGCAGTGTTAACCAGGCGGACAATGAGCAGTTCTTC.

The table lists this clonotype with a few counts. V and J are TRBV29-1 and TRBJ1-1, with a possible D match to TRBD1 (5 bases). The CDR3 has 12 residues. The ends were cut back, 5 bases at V and 3 bases at J, with 10 bases in the middle. CDR1 is SQVTM, CDR2 ANQGSEA, per germline. CDR3 residues: CSVYPGDTEAFF. The CDR3 DNA reads TGCAGCGTTTACCCGGGGGACACTGAAGCTTTCTTT. Looking up the rest from reference TRBV29-1 and TRBJ1-1 gives the full variable domain: SAVISQKPSRDICQRGTSLTIQCQVDSQVTMMFWYRQQPGQSLTLIATANQGSEATYESGFVIDKFPISRPNLTFSTLTVSNMSPEDSSIYLCSVYPGDTEAFFGQGTRLTVV.

This clonotype occurred a few times. The CDR3 DNA follows: TGTGCCAGCAGTTGGGAGGGGTCGAGCTCCTACAATGAGCAGTTCTTC. Its translation is CASSWEGSSSYNEQFF. This chain links TRBV27 with TRBJ2-1, with TRBD2 matching over 7 bases. The CDR3 is made up of 16 amino acids. The germline CDR1 and CDR2 sequences are MNHEY and SMNVEV (reference sequence). Trimming cost V 4 bases and J 0 bases; bases outside gene matches: 6.

This clonotype was seen a handful of times. The J gene is TRBJ2-2, the V gene TRBV29-1, with D perhaps TRBD2 (6 bases). The CDR3 runs to 15 residues. Germline assignment: CDR1 SQVTM and CDR2 ANQGSEA. Trimming left V 1 base short and J 2 bases short, with 11 bases between. The CDR3 loop reads CSVEGRGSNTGELFF. DNA for the CDR3: TGCAGCGTTGAAGGGAGGGGATCTAACACCGGGGAGCTGTTTTTT.

This clonotype was seen a few times. The rearrangement uses TRBV6-2 or TRBV6-3 and TRBJ2-7; 9 positions agree with TRBD2. The CDR3 is 15 amino acids. Germline trimming cut 2 bases from V and 5 bases from J; bases unmatched to any gene: 7. Germline CDR1 and CDR2: MNHEY and SVGEGT. The DNA for the CDR3 is TGTGCCAGCAGTTACAGGGTAGCGGGAGATAACGAGCAGTACTTC. It is translated as CASSYRVAGDNEQYF.

This clonotype appeared a few times. Here the CDR3 DNA reads TGTGCCAGCAGCAACAGGAGGAACACTGAAGCTTTCTTT. Translation gives CASSNRRNTEAFF. The chain carries TRBV14 and TRBJ1-1; D may be TRBD1 (5 bases). V lost 5 bases to trimming and J lost 1 base, with 8 bases between them. The CDR3 length is 13 residues. CDR1 SGHDN and CDR2 FVKESK come from the germline V gene.

This clonotype was seen many times. The chain carries TRBV7-6 and TRBJ2-3; D is uncertain. This CDR3 is 14 amino acids long. CDR1 and CDR2 from the germline V gene are SGHVS and FNYEAQ. V lost 8 bases and J 1 base, leaving 13 bases between the germline ends. This CDR3 reads CASSLDGGTDTQYF. CDR3 nucleotide sequence: TGTGCCAGCTCCTTAGATGGCGGCACAGATACGCAGTATTTT.

J is TRBJ2-5 and V is TRBV29-1, with D hard to call. CDR3 length: 11 residues. V was shortened by 4 bases and J by 4 bases, with 7 bases between the two germline ends. Germline values: CDR1 SQVTM, CDR2 ANQGSEA. The CDR3 nucleotides are TGCAGCGTTGTAACGGGAGAGACCCAGTACTTC. Protein product: CSVVTGETQYF.

This clonotype occurred a few times. This sequence joins TRBV7-2 and TRBJ2-1; 7 bases fit TRBD2. Germline CDR1 and CDR2: SGHTA and FQGNSA. V lost 3 bases, J lost 7 bases, and 3 bases stayed unmatched. The CDR3 loop spans 13 amino acids. Here the CDR3 DNA reads TGTGCCAGCAGCTTCGGGACTACTAATGAGCAGTTCTTC. Protein: CASSFGTTNEQFF.

This clonotype was detected ten times or more. V and J are TRBV2 and TRBJ1-6, with D possibly matching TRBD1 (5 bases). The CDR3 contains 13 residues. V lost 7 bases, J lost 6 bases, and 10 bases lay in between. CDR1 and CDR2 (germline): SNHLY, FYNNEI. The CDR3 DNA sequence: TGTGCCAGCAAAAGGGGCTTTAATTCACCCCTCCACTTT. Protein product: CASKRGFNSPLHF.